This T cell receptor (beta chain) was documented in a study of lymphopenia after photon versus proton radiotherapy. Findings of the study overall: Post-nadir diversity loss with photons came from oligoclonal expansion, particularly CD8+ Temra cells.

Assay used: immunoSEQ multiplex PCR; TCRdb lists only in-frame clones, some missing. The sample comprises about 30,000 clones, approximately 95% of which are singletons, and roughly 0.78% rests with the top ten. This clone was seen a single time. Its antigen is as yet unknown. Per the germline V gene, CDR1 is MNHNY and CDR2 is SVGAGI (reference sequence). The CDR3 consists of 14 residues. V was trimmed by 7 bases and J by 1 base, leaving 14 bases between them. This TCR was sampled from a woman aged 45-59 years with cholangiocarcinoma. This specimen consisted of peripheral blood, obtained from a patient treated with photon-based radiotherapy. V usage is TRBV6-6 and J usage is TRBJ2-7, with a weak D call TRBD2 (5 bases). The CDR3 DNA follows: TGTGCCAGCACGAGGGCGGTCAGTTCCTACGAGCAGTACTTC. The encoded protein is CASTRAVSSYEQYF.